One TCR beta chain is described in this entry. This specimen comes from a study of T cell changes during pregnancy in multiple sclerosis. Sequencing was performed with immunoSEQ multiplex PCR; in TCRdb, only in-frame clones are kept and a portion is missing. Of 70,000 to 90,000 clones in the sample, over 85% were seen once. Sequenced material: peripheral blood, taken in the second trimester of pregnancy. The TCR originated in a female donor in good health, enrolled as a control in a pregnancy study.

This CDR3 is CATLYEQYF. CDR3 in DNA: TGTGCCACCTTGTACGAGCAGTACTTC. The V gene is TRBV7-3, the J gene TRBJ2-7; no firm D call. Trimming cost V 10 bases and J 4 bases, with 5 bases left between them. The CDR3 is made up of 9 amino acids. The germline gives CDR1 SGHTA, CDR2 FQGTGA. The complete variable domain, with remaining parts taken from reference TRBV7-3 and TRBJ2-7, reads GAGVSQTPSNKVTEKGKYVELRCDPISGHTALYWYRQSLGQGPEFLIYFQGTGAADDSGLPNDRFFAVRPEGSVSTLKIQRTERGDSAVYLCATLYEQYFGPGTRLTVT.